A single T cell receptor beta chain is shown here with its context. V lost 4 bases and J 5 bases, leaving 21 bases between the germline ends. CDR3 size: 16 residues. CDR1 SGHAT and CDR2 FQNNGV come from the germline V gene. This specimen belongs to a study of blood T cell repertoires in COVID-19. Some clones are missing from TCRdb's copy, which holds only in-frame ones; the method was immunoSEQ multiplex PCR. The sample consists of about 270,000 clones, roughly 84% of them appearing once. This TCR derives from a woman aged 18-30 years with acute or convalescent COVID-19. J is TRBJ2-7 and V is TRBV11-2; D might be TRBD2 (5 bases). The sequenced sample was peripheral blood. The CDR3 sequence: CASSSIWARGSNEQYF. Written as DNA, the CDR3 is TGTGCCAGCAGCTCCATTTGGGCCCGGGGTTCCAACGAGCAGTACTTC.